This T cell receptor (beta chain) was profiled in a study of response to subunit inactivated influenza vaccine. Study observations and caveats: Each seasonal influenza vaccination recruits few new T cells, the authors suggested.

TCRdb re-called the RT-PCR reads through MiXCR, storing one row per CDR3 protein. Of about 650,000 distinct CDR3 sequences detected, approximately 14% appear once; the ten largest clones hold 6.5% to 8%. CDR3 length: 15 residues. CDR1 and CDR2 from the germline V gene are SGHRS and YFSETQ. The V end lost 0 bases, the J end lost 2 bases, and 11 bases lay between the germline ends. This clonotype was counted only a few times. The target antigen is unknown. The chain links TRBV5-1 to TRBJ1-1; D is uncertain. This TCR was sampled from a man aged 50-59 years who received an inactivated influenza vaccine. The sample was PBMCs from blood, taken 14 days before vaccination. The CDR3 reads CASSLEVPANTEAFF. The CDR3 nucleotides are TGCGCCAGCAGCTTGGAGGTGCCAGCCAACACTGAAGCTTTCTTT. The full variable domain, in which reference TRBV5-1 and TRBJ1-1 provide the parts outside the CDR3, is KAGVTQTPRYLIKTRGQQVTLSCSPISGHRSVSWYQQTPGQGLQFLFEYFSETQRNKGNFPGRFSGRQFSNSRSEMNVSTLELGDSALYLCASSLEVPANTEAFFGQGTRLTVV.